The clone carrying this T cell receptor beta chain was counted at least ten times. The data originate from a study of T cells in Graves' hyperthyroidism and ophthalmopathy. There were TCR beta CDR3 regions amplified from RNA transcripts. TCR CDR3 underwent first-round RT-PCR with the HTBI primer set. A single record per CDR3 protein comes from TCRdb applying MiXCR to the multiplex PCR reads. This table has some 550,000 distinct CDR3 sequences, around 20% appearing once. The germline CDR1 and CDR2 sequences are MDHEN and SYDVKM. The CDR3 totals 11 residues. Trimming took 8 bases from V and 12 from J, leaving 14 bases between them.

The specimen was blood. The chain couples TRBV28 to TRBJ2-1, with unresolved D. This receptor was taken from a young man with Graves' hyperthyroidism. CDR3 nucleotides: TGTGCCAGCGCCGAGAATTGGGGGCAGTTCTTC. This sequence encodes CASAENWGQFF.